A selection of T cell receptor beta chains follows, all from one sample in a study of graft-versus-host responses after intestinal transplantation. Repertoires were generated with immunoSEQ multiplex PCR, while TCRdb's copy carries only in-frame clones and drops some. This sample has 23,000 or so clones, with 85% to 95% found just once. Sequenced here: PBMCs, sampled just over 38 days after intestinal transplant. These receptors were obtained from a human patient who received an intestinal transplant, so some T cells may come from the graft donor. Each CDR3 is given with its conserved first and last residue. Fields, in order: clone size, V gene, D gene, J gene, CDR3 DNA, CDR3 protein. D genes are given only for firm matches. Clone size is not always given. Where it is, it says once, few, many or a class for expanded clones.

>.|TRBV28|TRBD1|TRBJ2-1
TGTGCCAGCAGTTTACTAGGACAGGGGGTATACAATGAGCAGTTCTTC
CASSLLGQGVYNEQFF
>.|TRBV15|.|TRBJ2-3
TGTGCCACCAGCAGAGTCGTCGACGGGCCAGATACGCAGTATTTT
CATSRVVDGPDTQYF
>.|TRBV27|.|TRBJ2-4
TGTGCCAGCAGTGAGATGTCTCGAGCCAAAAACATTCAGTACTTC
CASSEMSRAKNIQYF
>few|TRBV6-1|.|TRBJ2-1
TGTGCCAGCACCGAATGGCCAGGAACCTACAATGAGCAGTTCTTC
CASTEWPGTYNEQFF
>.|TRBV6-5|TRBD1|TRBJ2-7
TGTGCCAGCAGTTTCCTGACAGGGTCGGGGAATCAGTACTTC
CASSFLTGSGNQYF
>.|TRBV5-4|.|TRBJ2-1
TGTGCCAGCAGCTTAGGGGGGACTGAGCAGTTCTTC
CASSLGGTEQFF
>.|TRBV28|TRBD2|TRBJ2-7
TGTGCCAGCAGCTGGGACTACCCCATCGAGCAGTACTTC
CASSWDYPIEQYF
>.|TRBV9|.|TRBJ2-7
TGTGCCAGCAGCGAAATCAGGGACCAGGGCTCCTACGAGCAGTACTTC
CASSEIRDQGSYEQYF
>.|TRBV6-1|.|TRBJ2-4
TGTGCCAGCAGGGTTAGCGGAGGGGCCAAAAACATTCAGTACTTC
CASRVSGGAKNIQYF
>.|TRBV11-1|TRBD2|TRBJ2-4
TGTGCCAGCAGCTTACGCTCGGCGGGAGGGCCGGGAAACATTCAGTACTTC
CASSLRSAGGPGNIQYF
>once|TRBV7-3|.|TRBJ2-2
TGTGCCAGCAGCCCCGGACGGTCCAACACCGGGGAGCTGTTTTTT
CASSPGRSNTGELFF
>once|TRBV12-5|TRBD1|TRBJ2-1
TGTGCTAGTGGTTTGGTATTTTCGGACAGGGGCTACAATGAGCAGTTCTTC
CASGLVFSDRGYNEQFF
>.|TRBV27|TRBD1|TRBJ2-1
TGTGCCAGCATCCCCCTGACAGGGGCAGTAAATGAGCAGTTCTTC
CASIPLTGAVNEQFF
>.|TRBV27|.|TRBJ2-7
TGTGCCAGCAGTTTAGTCTTGGGCTACGAGCAGTACTTC
CASSLVLGYEQYF
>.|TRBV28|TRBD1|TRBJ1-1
TGTGCCAGCAGTTTGTCCGGGACAGGGGGCAATCAAGCTTTCTTT
CASSLSGTGGNQAFF
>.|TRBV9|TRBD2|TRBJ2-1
TGTGCCAGCAGCGTAAGTGGAGCGGGAGGTATGTCCTACAATGAGCAGTTCTTC
CASSVSGAGGMSYNEQFF
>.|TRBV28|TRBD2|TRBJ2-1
TGTGCCAGCAATCCCAGCGGGAGCTCCTACAATGAGCAGTTCTTC
CASNPSGSSYNEQFF
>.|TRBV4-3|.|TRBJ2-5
TGCGCCAGCAGCCAATCGCTGGGCGAGACCCAGTACTTC
CASSQSLGETQYF
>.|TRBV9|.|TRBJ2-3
TGTGCCAGCAGCGTAGGCGGAAACAGGGGAGGGGGTACGCAGTATTTT
CASSVGGNRGGGTQYF
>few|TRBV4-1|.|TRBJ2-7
TGCGCCAGCAGCCAAGATCCCCCGGGATCCAGCTACGAGCAGTACTTC
CASSQDPPGSSYEQYF
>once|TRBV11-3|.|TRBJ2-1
TGTGCCAGCAGCCCATCGGGACCCCGCTCCTACAATGAGCAGTTCTTC
CASSPSGPRSYNEQFF
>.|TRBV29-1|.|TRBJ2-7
TGCAGCGTTGTTGTACAGCAAGCCCACGAGCAGTACTTC
CSVVVQQAHEQYF
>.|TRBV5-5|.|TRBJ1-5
TGTGCCAGCAGCGCGGTCCGGGCCGATAGCAATCAGCCCCAGCATTTT
CASSAVRADSNQPQHF
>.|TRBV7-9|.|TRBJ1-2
TGTGCCAGCAGCCATGCGGGGGGCCTTGGCTACACCTTC
CASSHAGGLGYTF
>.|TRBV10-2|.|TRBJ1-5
TGCGCCAGCAGTGAGACAGCCTTTAGCAATCAGCCCCAGCATTTT
CASSETAFSNQPQHF